Below are 9 T cell receptor beta chains sequenced from a single sample in a study of cytomegalovirus exposure and HLA in healthy donors. In the PCR, 60 Vbeta and 13 Jbeta primers were used. Only in-frame clones appear in the TCRdb table, and some are missing; sequencing was by immunoSEQ multiplex PCR. Of over 200,000 clones in the sample, 82% were seen once. The sample consisted of PBMCs. The receptors originated from a man aged 35 to 55 in good health and CMV-seropositive.

This chain uses TRBV5-1 with TRBJ1-5, with a possible D match to TRBD1 (5 bases). CDR3 length equals 15 residues. The germline V and J ends were trimmed by 3 bases and 1 base, with 11 bases remaining between them. Germline-derived CDR1 and CDR2 are SGHRS and YFSETQ. CDR3 in amino acids: CASSSSGGSNQPQHF. CDR3 nucleotide sequence: TGCGCCAGCAGCTCCTCGGGGGGGAGCAATCAGCCCCAGCATTTT.

The V gene is TRBV5-1, the J gene TRBJ2-7; 7 bases are a match to TRBD1. Trimming removed 0 bases from V and 6 bases from J; junction bases left unmatched: 6. This CDR3 region has 14 residues. The germline V gene encodes CDR1 SGHRS and CDR2 YFSETQ. The CDR3 here is CASSLGTGYREQYV. CDR3 nucleotides: TGCGCCAGCAGCTTGGGGACAGGATACCGCGAGCAGTACGTC.

The V call is TRBV18, the J call TRBJ2-7, with TRBD2 as a possible D gene (6 bases). Germline CDR1 reads KGHSH; CDR2 reads LQKENI. The CDR3 is 10 residues long. The V and J ends lost 8 bases and 4 bases respectively, with 6 bases between them. This CDR3 reads CASAGYEQYF. The CDR3, as DNA: TGTGCCAGCGCGGGGTACGAGCAGTACTTC. The entire variable domain, with the rest obtained from reference TRBV18 and TRBJ2-7, is as follows: NAGVMQNPRHLVRRRGQEARLRCSPMKGHSHVYWYRQLPEEGLKFMVYLQKENIIDESGMPKERFSAEFPKEGPSILRIQQVVRGDSAAYFCASAGYEQYFGPGTRLTVT.

The genes are TRBV25-1 and TRBJ1-2, with D perhaps matching TRBD1 (6 bases). The germline V gene has CDR1 MGHDK and CDR2 SYGVNS. This CDR3 is 14 amino acids long. Trimming stripped 4 bases from V and 7 bases from J, with 16 bases between. The CDR3 nucleotides read TGTGCCAGCAGTGTAACCACAGGGAAGGGTGGCTACACCTTC. Translated, it gives CASSVTTGKGGYTF.

CDR3 amino acids: CASSPGTSGPGTDTQYF. CDR3 nucleotide sequence: TGCGCCAGCAGCCCCGGGACTAGCGGTCCTGGGACAGATACGCAGTATTTT. This sequence joins TRBV5-1 and TRBJ2-3, with 11 bases that match TRBD2. Germline values: CDR1 SGHRS, CDR2 YFSETQ. The CDR3 loop spans 17 amino acids. J lost 3 bases, V lost 4 bases, and 10 bases had no gene match.

A single count supports this clone. This chain connects TRBV4-2 to TRBJ1-1, with a possible D match to TRBD1 (6 bases). The CDR3 sequence is 15 residues long. V lost 5 bases and J lost 4, with 17 bases in between. Germline values: CDR1 LGHNA, CDR2 YNFKEQ. The CDR3 bases are TGTGCCAGCAGCGAATTACAGGGTGGGGCCACTGAAGCTTTCTTT. Residues: CASSELQGGATEAFF.

The chain recombines TRBV30 with TRBJ1-5; TRBD1 is a possible D gene (6 bases). In germline, CDR1 is GTSNPN, CDR2 SVGIG (reference sequence). The CDR3 loop spans 13 amino acids. Trimming cost V 0 bases and J 7 bases, with 10 bases left between them. The CDR3 DNA reads TGTGCCTGGAGTGTGGGGGCAGACCAGCCCCAGCATTTT. Translating it yields CAWSVGADQPQHF.

The J gene is TRBJ1-1, the V gene TRBV6-1, with TRBD1 as a possible D gene (6 bases). V was pared by 2 bases and J by 5 bases, with 12 bases between. The CDR3 runs to 14 residues. Germline lookup yields CDR1 MNHNS and CDR2 SASEGT. CDR3 DNA sequence: TGTGCCAGCAGTGAATGGGGGCGGGGGACTGAAGCTTTCTTT. Translating it yields CASSEWGRGTEAFF.

A single count supports this clone. The genes are TRBV18 and TRBJ2-2; no clear D. This CDR3 comprises 12 residues. Germline V CDR1 and CDR2: KGHSH, LQKENI. V lost 3 bases and J 4 bases, leaving 3 bases between the germline ends. CDR3 in amino acids: CASSPVTGELFF. The CDR3 DNA reads TGTGCCAGCTCACCCGTCACCGGGGAGCTGTTTTTT.